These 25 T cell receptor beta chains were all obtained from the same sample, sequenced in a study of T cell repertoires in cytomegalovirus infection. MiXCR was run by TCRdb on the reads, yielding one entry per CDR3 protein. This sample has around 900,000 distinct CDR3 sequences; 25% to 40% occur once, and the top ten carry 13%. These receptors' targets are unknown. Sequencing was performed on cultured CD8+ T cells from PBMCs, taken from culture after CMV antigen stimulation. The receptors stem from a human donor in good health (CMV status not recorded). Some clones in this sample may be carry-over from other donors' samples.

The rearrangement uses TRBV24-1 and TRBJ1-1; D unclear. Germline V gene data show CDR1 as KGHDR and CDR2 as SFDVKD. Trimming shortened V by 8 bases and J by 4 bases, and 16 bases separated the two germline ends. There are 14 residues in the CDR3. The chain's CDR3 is CATITPGISTEAFF. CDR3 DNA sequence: TGTGCCACCATCACACCCGGGATAAGCACTGAAGCTTTCTTT.

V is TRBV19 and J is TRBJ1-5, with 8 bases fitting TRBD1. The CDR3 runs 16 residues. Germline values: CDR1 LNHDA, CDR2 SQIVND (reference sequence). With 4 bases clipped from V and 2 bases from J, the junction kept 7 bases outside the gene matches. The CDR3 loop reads CASSTRAGGGNQPQHF. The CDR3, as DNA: TGTGCCAGTAGTACTCGGGCAGGGGGCGGCAATCAGCCCCAGCATTTT.

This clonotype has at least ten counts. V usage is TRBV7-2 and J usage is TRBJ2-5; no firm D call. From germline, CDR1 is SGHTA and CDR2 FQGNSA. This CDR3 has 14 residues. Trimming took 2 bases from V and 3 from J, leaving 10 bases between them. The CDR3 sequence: CASSLWAVKETQYF. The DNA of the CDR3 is TGTGCCAGCAGCTTATGGGCTGTGAAAGAGACCCAGTACTTC.

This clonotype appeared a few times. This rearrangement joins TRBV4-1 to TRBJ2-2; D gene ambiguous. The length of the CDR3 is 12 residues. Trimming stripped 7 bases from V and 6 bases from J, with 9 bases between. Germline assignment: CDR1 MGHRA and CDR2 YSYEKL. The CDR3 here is CASISRAGELFF. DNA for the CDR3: TGCGCCAGCATCTCCCGAGCCGGGGAGCTGTTTTTT.

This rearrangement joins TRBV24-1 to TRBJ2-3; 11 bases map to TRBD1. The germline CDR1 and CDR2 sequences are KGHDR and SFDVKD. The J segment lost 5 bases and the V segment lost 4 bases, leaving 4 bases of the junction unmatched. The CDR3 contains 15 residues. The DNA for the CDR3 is TGTGCCACCAGTGAAAGGACAGGGGGCAGAGATACGCAGTATTTT. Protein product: CATSERTGGRDTQYF.

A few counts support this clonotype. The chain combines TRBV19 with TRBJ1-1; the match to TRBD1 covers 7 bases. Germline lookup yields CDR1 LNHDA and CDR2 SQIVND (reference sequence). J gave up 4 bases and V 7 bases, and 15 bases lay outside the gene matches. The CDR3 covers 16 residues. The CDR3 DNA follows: TGTGCCAGTATTTTGAGACGGGCAGGGGGGATCACTGAAGCTTTCTTT. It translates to CASILRRAGGITEAFF.

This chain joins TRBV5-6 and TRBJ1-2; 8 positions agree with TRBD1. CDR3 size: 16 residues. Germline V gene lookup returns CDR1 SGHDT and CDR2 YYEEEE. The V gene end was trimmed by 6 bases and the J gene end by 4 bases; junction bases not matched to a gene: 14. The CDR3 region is CASNLLLRGLGYGYTF. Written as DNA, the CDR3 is TGTGCCAGCAACTTACTACTCAGGGGGCTTGGCTATGGCTACACCTTC.

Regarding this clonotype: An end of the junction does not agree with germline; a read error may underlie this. As DNA, the CDR3 is TGTGTCAGCAGCTGGGAAGCGGGGGGATCCTACGAGCAGTACTTC. Translated, it gives CVSSWEAGGSYEQYF. This chain connects TRBV6-6 to TRBJ2-7; TRBD2 aligns across 9 bases. This CDR3 comprises 15 residues. Germline loops: CDR1 MNHNY, CDR2 SVGAGI (reference sequence).

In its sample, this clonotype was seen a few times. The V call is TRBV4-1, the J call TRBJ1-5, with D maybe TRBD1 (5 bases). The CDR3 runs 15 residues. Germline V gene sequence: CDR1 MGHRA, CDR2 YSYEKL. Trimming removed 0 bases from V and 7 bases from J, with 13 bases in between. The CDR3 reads CASSQDKGWDQPQHF. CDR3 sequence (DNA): TGCGCCAGCAGCCAAGATAAGGGTTGGGACCAGCCCCAGCATTTT.

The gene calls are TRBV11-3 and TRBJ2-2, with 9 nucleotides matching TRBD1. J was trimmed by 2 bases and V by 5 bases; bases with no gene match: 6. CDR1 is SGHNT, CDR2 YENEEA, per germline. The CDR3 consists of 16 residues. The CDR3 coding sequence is TGTGCCAGCAGCACCCCGGGACAGGGAAACACCGGGGAGCTGTTTTTT. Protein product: CASSTPGQGNTGELFF.

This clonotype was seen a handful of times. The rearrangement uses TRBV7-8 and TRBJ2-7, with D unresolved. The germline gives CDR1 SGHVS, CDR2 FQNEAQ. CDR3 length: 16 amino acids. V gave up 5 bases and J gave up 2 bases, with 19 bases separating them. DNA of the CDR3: TGTGCCAGCAGCACAATGGTGTCTCCCTTACCCTACGAGCAGTACGTC. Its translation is CASSTMVSPLPYEQYV.

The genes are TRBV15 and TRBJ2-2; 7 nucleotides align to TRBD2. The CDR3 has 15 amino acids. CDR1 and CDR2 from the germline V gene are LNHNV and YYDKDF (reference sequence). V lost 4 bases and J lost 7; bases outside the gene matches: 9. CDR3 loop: CATSTDRQRGGELFF. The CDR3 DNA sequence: TGTGCCACCAGCACCGACCGCCAGCGGGGCGGGGAGCTGTTTTTT.

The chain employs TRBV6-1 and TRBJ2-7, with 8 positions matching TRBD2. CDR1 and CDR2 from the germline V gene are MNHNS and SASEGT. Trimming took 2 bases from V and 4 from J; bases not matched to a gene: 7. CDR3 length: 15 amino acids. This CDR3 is CASSEWSGGPYEQYV. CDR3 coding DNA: TGTGCCAGCAGTGAATGGAGCGGGGGCCCGTACGAGCAGTACGTC.

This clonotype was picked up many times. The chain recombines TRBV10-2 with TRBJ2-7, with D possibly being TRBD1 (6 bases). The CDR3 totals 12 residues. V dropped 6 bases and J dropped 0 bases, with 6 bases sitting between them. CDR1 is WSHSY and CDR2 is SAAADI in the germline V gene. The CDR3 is CASRDSSYEQYF. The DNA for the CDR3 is TGCGCCAGCAGGGACAGCTCCTACGAGCAGTACTTC.

The CDR3 DNA sequence: TGTGCCAGCAGCGTGGGGACAGGTCCGAGTGGGAATGGCTACACCTTC. It encodes CASSVGTGPSGNGYTF. The V gene is TRBV9, the J gene TRBJ1-2, with TRBD1 matching over 8 bases. Germline CDR1 reads SGDLS; CDR2 reads YYNGEE. Trimming cost V 2 bases and J 6 bases; bases outside gene matches: 12. The CDR3 totals 16 residues.

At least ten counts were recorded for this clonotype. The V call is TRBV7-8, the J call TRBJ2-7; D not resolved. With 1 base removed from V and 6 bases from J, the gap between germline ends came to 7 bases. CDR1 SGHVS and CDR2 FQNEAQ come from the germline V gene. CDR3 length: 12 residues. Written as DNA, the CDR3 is TGTGCCAGCAGCTTAGGTCGACGCGAGCAGTACGTC. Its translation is CASSLGRREQYV.

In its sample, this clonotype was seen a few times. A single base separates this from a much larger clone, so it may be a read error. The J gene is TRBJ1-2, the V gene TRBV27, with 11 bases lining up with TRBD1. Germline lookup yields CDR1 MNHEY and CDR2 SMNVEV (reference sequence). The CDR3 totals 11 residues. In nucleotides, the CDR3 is TGTGTCAGTGGACAGGGGGCTGGCTACACCTTC. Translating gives CVSGQGAGYTF.

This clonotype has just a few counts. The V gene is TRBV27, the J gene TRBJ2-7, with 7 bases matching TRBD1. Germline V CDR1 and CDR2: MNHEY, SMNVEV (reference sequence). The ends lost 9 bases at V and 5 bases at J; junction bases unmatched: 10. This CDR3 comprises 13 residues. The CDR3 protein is CASSGGTIDEQYF. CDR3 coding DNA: TGTGCCAGTTCAGGGGGAACCATCGACGAGCAGTACTTC.

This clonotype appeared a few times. The CDR3 nucleotides read TGTGCCAGCAGCTTATCAACAGGGCGTCAAGAGACCCAGTACTTC. Translation gives CASSLSTGRQETQYF. V and J are TRBV7-6 and TRBJ2-5; tentative D call: TRBD1 (6 bases). Deletions cut 2 bases from V and 2 bases from J, with 12 bases between. This CDR3 is 15 amino acids long. The germline V gene has CDR1 SGHVS and CDR2 FNYEAQ.

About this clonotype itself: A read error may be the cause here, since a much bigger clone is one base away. In nucleotides, the CDR3 is TGTGTCAGCAGCCCCGGAGGGGATAATTCACCCCTCCACTTT. Translated, it gives CVSSPGGDNSPLHF. This chain joins TRBV7-8 and TRBJ1-6; a weak D match, TRBD1 (5 bases). The CDR3 extends over 14 amino acids. Germline V gene sequence: CDR1 SGHVS, CDR2 FQNEAQ.

CDR3 sequence: CASSSTGLSGEKLFF. The CDR3 DNA reads TGTGCCAGCAGTTCCACAGGTTTATCAGGGGAAAAACTGTTTTTT. J is TRBJ1-4 and V is TRBV27; weak D call: TRBD1 (5 bases). Germline values: CDR1 MNHEY, CDR2 SMNVEV (reference sequence). The ends were cut back, 4 bases at V and 8 bases at J, with 17 bases in the middle. The CDR3 sequence is 15 residues long.

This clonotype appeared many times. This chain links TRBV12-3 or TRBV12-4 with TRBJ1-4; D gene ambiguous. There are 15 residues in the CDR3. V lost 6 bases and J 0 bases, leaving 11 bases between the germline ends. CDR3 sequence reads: CASSPPGATNEKLFF. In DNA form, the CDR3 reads TGTGCCAGCAGCCCTCCCGGGGCAACTAATGAAAAACTGTTTTTT.

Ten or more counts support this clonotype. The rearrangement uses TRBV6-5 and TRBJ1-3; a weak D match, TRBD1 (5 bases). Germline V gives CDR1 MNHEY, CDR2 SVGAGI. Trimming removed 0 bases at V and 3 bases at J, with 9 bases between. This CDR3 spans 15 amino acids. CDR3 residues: CASSYSRRDGNTIYF. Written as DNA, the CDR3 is TGTGCCAGCAGTTACTCGCGCAGGGATGGAAACACCATATATTTT.

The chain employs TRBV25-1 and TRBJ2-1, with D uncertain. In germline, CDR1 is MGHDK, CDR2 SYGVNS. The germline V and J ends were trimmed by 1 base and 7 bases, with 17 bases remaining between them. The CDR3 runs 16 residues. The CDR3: CASSELRQDPINEQFF. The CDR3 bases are TGTGCCAGCAGTGAATTGCGCCAGGACCCTATAAATGAGCAGTTCTTC.

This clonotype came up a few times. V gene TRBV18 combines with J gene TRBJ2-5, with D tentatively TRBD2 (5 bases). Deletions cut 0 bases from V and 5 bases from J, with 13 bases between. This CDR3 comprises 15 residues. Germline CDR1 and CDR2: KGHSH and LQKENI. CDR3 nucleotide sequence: TGTGCCAGCTCACCACCGAACAGCCCGGGGGAGACCCAGTACTTC. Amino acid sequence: CASSPPNSPGETQYF.